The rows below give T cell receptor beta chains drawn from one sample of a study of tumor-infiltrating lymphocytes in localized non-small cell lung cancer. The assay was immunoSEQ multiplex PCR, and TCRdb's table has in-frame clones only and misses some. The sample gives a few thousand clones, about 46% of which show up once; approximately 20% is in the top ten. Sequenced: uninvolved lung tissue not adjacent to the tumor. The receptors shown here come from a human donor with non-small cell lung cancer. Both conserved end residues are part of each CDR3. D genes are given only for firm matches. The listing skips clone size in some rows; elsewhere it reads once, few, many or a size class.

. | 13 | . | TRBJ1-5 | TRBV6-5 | TGTGCCAGCAGCCCGCGTGGGGATCAGCCCCAGCATTTT | CASSPRGDQPQHF
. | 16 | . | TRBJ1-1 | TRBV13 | TGTGCCAGCAGCTTAAGGGGTTCGGGGATGAACACTGAAGCTTTCTTT | CASSLRGSGMNTEAFF
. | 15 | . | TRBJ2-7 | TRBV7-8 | TGTGCCAGCAGCTCTCGTGCCGGGACGGGAATCGAGCAGTACTTC | CASSSRAGTGIEQYF
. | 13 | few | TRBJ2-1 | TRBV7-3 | TGTGCCAGCAGCCCGGGAGAATACAATGAGCAGTTCTTC | CASSPGEYNEQFF
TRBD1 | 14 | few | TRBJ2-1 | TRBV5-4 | TGTGCCAGCAGCTCGGGACAGCGTTACAATGAGCAGTTCTTC | CASSSGQRYNEQFF
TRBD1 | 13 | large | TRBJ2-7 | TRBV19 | TGTGCCAGTAGTTTCAACGCAGGGGGCGAGCAGTACTTC | CASSFNAGGEQYF
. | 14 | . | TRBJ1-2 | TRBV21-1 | TGTGCCAGCAAGTCCCACCCGGAGAACTATGGCTACACCTTC | CASKSHPENYGYTF
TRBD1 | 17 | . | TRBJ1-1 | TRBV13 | TGTGCCAGCAGCTTAGCCCCAGGACAGGGTCGGGGCACTGAAGCTTTCTTT | CASSLAPGQGRGTEAFF
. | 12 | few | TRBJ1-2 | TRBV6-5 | TGTGCCAGCAGTCTGCTAGGAGGAGGCTACACCTTC | CASSLLGGGYTF
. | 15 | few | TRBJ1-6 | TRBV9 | TGTGCCAGCAGCGTAGCTAGGGGGTTATCTTCACCCCTCCACTTT | CASSVARGLSSPLHF
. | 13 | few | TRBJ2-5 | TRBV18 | TGTGCCAGCTCGGTGGGCTTCCAAGAGACCCAGTACTTC | CASSVGFQETQYF
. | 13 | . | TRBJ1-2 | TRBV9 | TGTGCCAGCAGCGTAGGGGGGGACTATGGCTACACCTTC | CASSVGGDYGYTF
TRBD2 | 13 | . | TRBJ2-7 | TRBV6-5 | TGTGCCAGCAGAGGACTAGCGGGAAACGAGCAGTACTTC | CASRGLAGNEQYF
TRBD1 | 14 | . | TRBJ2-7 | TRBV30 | TGTGCCTGGGTCTCCCGACAGGGGGCCTACGAGCAGTACTTC | CAWVSRQGAYEQYF
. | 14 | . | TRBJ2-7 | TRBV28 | TGTGCCAGCAGCGAGGGAGCATTTTCCTACGAGCAGTACTTC | CASSEGAFSYEQYF
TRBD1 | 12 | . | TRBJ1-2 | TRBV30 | TGTGCCTGGGGCAGGGGGCCCTATGGCTACACCTTC | CAWGRGPYGYTF
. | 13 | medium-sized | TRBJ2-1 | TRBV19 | TGTGCCAGTTTCGGGGGTGCCTACAATGAGCAGTTCTTC | CASFGGAYNEQFF
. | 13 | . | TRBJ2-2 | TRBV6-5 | TGTGCCAGTAACAGTGTAGGCACCGGGGAGCTGTTTTTT | CASNSVGTGELFF
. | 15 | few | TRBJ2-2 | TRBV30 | TGTGCCTGGAACTTGCCCGTGGAGGCTATTGAGGAGCTGTTTTTT | CAWNLPVEAIEELFF
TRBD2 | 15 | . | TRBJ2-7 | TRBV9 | TGTGCCAGCAGCGTAGCAGCGGGAGGGCCCTACGAGCAGTACTTC | CASSVAAGGPYEQYF
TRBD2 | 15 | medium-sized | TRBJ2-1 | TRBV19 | TGTGCCAGTAGTACCGTAGCGGGCCCTTACAATGAGCAGTTCTTC | CASSTVAGPYNEQFF
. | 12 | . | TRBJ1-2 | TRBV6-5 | TGTGCCAGCACCGCAGGGTATTATGGCTACACCTTC | CASTAGYYGYTF
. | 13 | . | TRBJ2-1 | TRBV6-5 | TGTGCCAGCAGAGGGACTCACGGGGATGAGCAGTTCTTC | CASRGTHGDEQFF
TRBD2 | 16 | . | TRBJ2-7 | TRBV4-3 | TGCGCCAGCAGCCAGGAGGGGACTAGTTCTCTCTACGAGCAGTACTTC | CASSQEGTSSLYEQYF
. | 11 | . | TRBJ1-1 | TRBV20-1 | TGCAGGGGGTTAGGGAACACTGAAGCTTTCTTT | CRGLGNTEAFF
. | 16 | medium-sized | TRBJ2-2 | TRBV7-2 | TGTGCCAGCAGCTTAGTGTTTCAACCTAACACCGGGGAGCTGTTTTTT | CASSLVFQPNTGELFF
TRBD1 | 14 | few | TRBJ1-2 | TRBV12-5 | TGTGCTAGTAGGGGGGACAGCACTAACTATGGCTACACCTTC | CASRGDSTNYGYTF
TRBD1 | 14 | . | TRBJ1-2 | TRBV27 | TGTGCCAGCAGCCCGCTCGGACAGGGGGCTGGCTACACCTTC | CASSPLGQGAGYTF
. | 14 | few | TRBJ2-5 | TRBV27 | TGTGCCAGCAGTCAGGAGCAGGGTACAGAGACCCAGTACTTC | CASSQEQGTETQYF
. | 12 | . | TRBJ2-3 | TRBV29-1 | TGCAGCGCCCGGTCCCCTGGGGATACGCAGTATTTT | CSARSPGDTQYF
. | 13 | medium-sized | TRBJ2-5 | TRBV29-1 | TGCAGCGTTGAATCTGTGGGAGGAGAGACCCAGTACTTC | CSVESVGGETQYF
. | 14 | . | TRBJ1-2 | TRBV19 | TGTGCCAGTAGTCCGATCACAGGGTTTGGTGGCTACACCTTC | CASSPITGFGGYTF
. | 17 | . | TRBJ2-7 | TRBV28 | TGTGCCAGCAGTTTGGGGACCATAGCGTTCCGACCTTACGAGCAGTACTTC | CASSLGTIAFRPYEQYF
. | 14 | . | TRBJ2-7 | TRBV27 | TGTGCCAGCAGCCGATCAGGGTATTCCTACGAGCAGTACTTC | CASSRSGYSYEQYF
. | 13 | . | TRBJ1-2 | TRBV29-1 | TGCAGCGTTGAATTGGGGATCAGGGGTGGCTACACCTTC | CSVELGIRGGYTF
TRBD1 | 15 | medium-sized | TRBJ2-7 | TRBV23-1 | TGCGCCATCCCCGAGGGGGCTAGACAGACCTACGAGCAGTACTTC | CAIPEGARQTYEQYF
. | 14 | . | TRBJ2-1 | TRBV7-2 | TGTGCCAGCGCCTTCCCGGGACTGTACAATGAGCAGTTCTTC | CASAFPGLYNEQFF
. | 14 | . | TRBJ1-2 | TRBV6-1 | TGTGCCAGCAGTGAACAAAAGGGTTACTATGGCTACACCTTC | CASSEQKGYYGYTF
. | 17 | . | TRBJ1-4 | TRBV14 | TGTGCCAGCAGCTTTAGTCCCCCACTCCCAACTAATGAAAAACTGTTTTTT | CASSFSPPLPTNEKLFF
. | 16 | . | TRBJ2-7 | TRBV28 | TGTGCCAGCAGTCCAACCGGCGGTGGGACCCATTACGAGCAGTACTTC | CASSPTGGGTHYEQYF
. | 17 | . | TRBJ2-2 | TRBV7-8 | TGTGCCGTTACTATGGGGATAGGACGCGCGAACACCGGGGAGCTGTTTTTT | CAVTMGIGRANTGELFF
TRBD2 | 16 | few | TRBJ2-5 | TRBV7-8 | TGTGCCAGCAGCGATCCGGGACTAGCGGCACAAGAGACCCAGTACTTC | CASSDPGLAAQETQYF
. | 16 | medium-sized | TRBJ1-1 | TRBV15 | TGTGCCACCAGCAGACCCCCCACAGGGTTGAACACTGAAGCTTTCTTT | CATSRPPTGLNTEAFF
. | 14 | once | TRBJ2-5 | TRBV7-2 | TGTGCCAGCAGCTTAGGATCAGGGCTGGAGCCCCAGTACTTC | CASSLGSGLEPQYF
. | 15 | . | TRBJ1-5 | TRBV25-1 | TGTGCCAGCAGTGAGGGACCGCTTAGCAATCAGCCCCAGCATTTT | CASSEGPLSNQPQHF
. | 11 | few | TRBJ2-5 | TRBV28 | TGTGCCACCAATAGGGGGGACCGGACGTACTTC | CATNRGDRTYF
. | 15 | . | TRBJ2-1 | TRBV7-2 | TGTGCCAGCAGCTTGAGACAGGGGAGGGTCAATGAGCAGTTCTTC | CASSLRQGRVNEQFF
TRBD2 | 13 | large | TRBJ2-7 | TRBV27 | TGTGCCAGCAGTTGGCGGGGGGCGCAAGAGCAGTACTTC | CASSWRGAQEQYF
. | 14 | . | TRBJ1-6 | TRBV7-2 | TGTGCCAGCAGCCCGGGCAGCAATAATTCACCCCTCCACTTT | CASSPGSNNSPLHF
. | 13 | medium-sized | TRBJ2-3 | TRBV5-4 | TGTGCCAGCAGCGCGGGATTTATAGATACGCAGTATTTT | CASSAGFIDTQYF
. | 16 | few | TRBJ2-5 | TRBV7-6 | TGTGCCAGCAGCTTAGGTAGTCGGGACCTTGGAGAGACCCAGTACTTC | CASSLGSRDLGETQYF
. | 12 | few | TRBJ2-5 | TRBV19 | TGTGCCAGTAGTATAAATGGAGAGACCCAGTACTTC | CASSINGETQYF
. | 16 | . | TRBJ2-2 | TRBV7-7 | TGTGCCAGCAGCTTAGCGGGAACAGGGAACACCGGGGAGCTGTTTTTT | CASSLAGTGNTGELFF
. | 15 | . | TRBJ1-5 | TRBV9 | TGTGCCAGCAGCGTAGGCTCCGGGGGGGTTTCGCCCCAGCATTTT | CASSVGSGGVSPQHF
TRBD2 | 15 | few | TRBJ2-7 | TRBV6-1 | TGTGCCAGCAGTCGCCGGGGGGACGGCTCCTACGAGCAGTACTTC | CASSRRGDGSYEQYF
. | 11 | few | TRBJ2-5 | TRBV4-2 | TGTGCCAGCAGCCAAGGCGGGGCTCAGTACTTC | CASSQGGAQYF